These 7 T cell receptor beta chains came from one sample sequenced in a study of blood T cell repertoires in COVID-19. The table came from immunoSEQ multiplex PCR; TCRdb's copy has only in-frame clones and leaves some out. The sample lists around 270,000 clones; 84% were seen once. The sample consisted of peripheral blood. Every receptor here comes from a woman aged 40 to 50 who had recovered from COVID-19.

The gene calls are TRBV19 and TRBJ1-5; D not certain. CDR1 and CDR2 (germline): LNHDA, SQIVND (reference sequence). The length of the CDR3 is 15 residues. Deletions cut 2 bases from V and 2 bases from J, with 10 bases between. The CDR3 bases are TGTGCCAGTAGTATAAACGGGGTGGGCAATCAGCCCCAGCATTTT. Encoded protein: CASSINGVGNQPQHF.

This clone was seen a single time. This chain links TRBV12-3 or TRBV12-4 with TRBJ2-7; no clear D. There are 11 residues in the CDR3. V was pared by 3 bases and J by 5 bases, with 5 bases between. The chain's CDR3 is CASSLIDEQYF. The CDR3 DNA follows: TGTGCCAGCAGTTTGATAGACGAGCAGTACTTC.

The J gene is TRBJ2-1, the V gene TRBV10-3; D remains unclear. This CDR3 has 15 residues. Germline V lookup: CDR1 ENHRY, CDR2 SYGVKD. Trimming took off 2 bases at V and 6 bases at J, with 14 bases between the two ends. CDR3 nucleotides: TGTGCCATCAGTGAGATAGCTTCGGGTGGCAATGAGCAGTTCTTC. It codes for CAISEIASGGNEQFF.

The V gene is TRBV3-1 (or the pseudogene TRBV3-2), the J gene TRBJ2-6, with D tentatively TRBD1 (6 bases). CDR3 length equals 19 residues. V lost 5 bases and J 0 bases, leaving 20 bases between the germline ends. The germline V gene encodes CDR1 LGHDT and CDR2 YNNKEL (reference sequence). CDR3 bases: TGTGCCAGCAGCTTCCTATACACAGGGCCCAACTCTGGGGCCAACGTCCTGACTTTC. Translating it yields CASSFLYTGPNSGANVLTF.

This clone turned up a few times. This rearrangement joins TRBV28 to TRBJ1-1, with 7 positions matching TRBD1. This CDR3 has 14 residues. The V gene end was trimmed by 6 bases and the J gene end by 6 bases; junction bases not matched to a gene: 10. CDR1 and CDR2 from the germline V gene are MDHEN and SYDVKM. The CDR3 sequence is CASSYMTGTAEAFF. CDR3 nucleotide sequence: TGTGCCAGCAGCTACATGACAGGGACCGCTGAAGCTTTCTTT.

The V and J genes are TRBV5-1 and TRBJ2-1; TRBD2 aligns across 13 bases. V lost 2 bases to trimming and J lost 9 bases; unmatched junction nucleotides: 5. The CDR3 covers 15 residues. CDR1 SGHRS and CDR2 YFSETQ come from the germline V gene. CDR3 in DNA: TGCGCCAGCAGCTTCCGGACTAGCGGGGGCAGTGAGCAGTTCTTC. Amino acids: CASSFRTSGGSEQFF.

This chain joins TRBV28 and TRBJ1-2; D not certain. This CDR3 spans 13 amino acids. V was cut by 10 bases and J by 3 bases, with 15 bases left in between. Germline V gene sequence: CDR1 MDHEN, CDR2 SYDVKM. The CDR3 protein is CATGVPRHYGYTF. CDR3 in DNA: TGTGCCACCGGGGTTCCTCGGCACTATGGCTACACCTTC.